The clone carrying this TCR beta chain occurred many times. Antigen unknown. This entry comes from a study of molecular identifiers for immune sequencing clone quantification. Study results and limitations: Clones with over 20 RNA copies captured over 99% of effector molecules but under 1% of naive ones.

As previously described, bulk TCR libraries were made using listed TCR primers. TCRdb redid the calling of the PCR reads with MiXCR, one entry per CDR3 protein. The sample carries 550,000 to 750,000 distinct CDR3 sequences, 20% recorded once. CDR3 size: 12 residues. Looked up from germline, CDR1 is DFQATT and CDR2 is SNEGSKA (reference sequence). V dropped 4 bases and J dropped 6 bases, with 13 bases sitting between them. Libraries for naive CD8 T cells, which were made from roughly 21,000 to 960,000 sorted cells, drew on 10%, 30% or 50% of the RNA. Naive CD8 T cells were sorted, and the gate applied was CD8+CD4-CCR7+CD45RA+.

The sequence came from a human donor in good health. Some libraries in this study had Jurkat cell RNA spiked in. The sample comprised naive CD8+ T cells from blood, with Jurkat cell RNA spiked in. Subset denoted: FACS-sorted CD8+CD4-CCR7+CD45RA+ naive T cells. J is TRBJ2-7 and V is TRBV20-1, with D maybe TRBD1 (6 bases). CDR3 residues: CSATPTGAEQYF. DNA for the CDR3: TGCAGTGCTACCCCGACAGGTGCCGAGCAGTACTTC.